The subject of this entry is one T cell receptor (beta chain). Its antigen is unidentified. The sample originates from a study of immune cell composition in non-small cell lung cancer. Using immunoSEQ multiplex PCR, the repertoire was profiled, and TCRdb retains in-frame clones only, with some absent. The sample has about 13,000 clones, about 70% seen once; the top ten hold over 11%. Study-wide results and limits: Squamous lung tumours showed higher top 10 clone scores and clonality than adenocarcinomas. No significant correlation existed between pack-years smoked and tumour clonality.

The sample was lung tumor tissue. This TCR was sampled from a human donor with non-small cell lung cancer.

CDR3 amino acids: CASSPYSAGRETQYF. In DNA, the CDR3 is TGTGCCAGCTCACCATATAGCGCTGGGAGAGAGACCCAGTACTTC. The chain has TRBV18 and TRBJ2-5; weak D call: TRBD2 (5 bases). The CDR3 loop spans 15 amino acids. From germline, CDR1 is KGHSH and CDR2 LQKENI. Trimming took 2 bases from V and 4 from J, leaving 14 bases between them. Looking up the rest from reference TRBV18 and TRBJ2-5 gives the full variable domain: NAGVMQNPRHLVRRRGQEARLRCSPMKGHSHVYWYRQLPEEGLKFMVYLQKENIIDESGMPKERFSAEFPKEGPSILRIQQVVRGDSAAYFCASSPYSAGRETQYFGPGTRLLVL.